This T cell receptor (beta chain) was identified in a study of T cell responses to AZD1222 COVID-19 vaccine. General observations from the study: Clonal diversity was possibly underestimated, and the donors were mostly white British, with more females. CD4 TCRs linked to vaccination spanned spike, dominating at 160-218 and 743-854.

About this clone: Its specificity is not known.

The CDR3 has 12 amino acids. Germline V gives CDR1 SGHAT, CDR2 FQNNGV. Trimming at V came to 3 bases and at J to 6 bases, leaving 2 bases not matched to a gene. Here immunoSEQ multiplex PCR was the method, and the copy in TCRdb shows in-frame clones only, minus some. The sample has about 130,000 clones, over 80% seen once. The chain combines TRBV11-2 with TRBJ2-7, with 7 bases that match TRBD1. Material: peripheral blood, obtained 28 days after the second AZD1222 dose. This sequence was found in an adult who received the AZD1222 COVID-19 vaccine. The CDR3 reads CASSFAGGEQYF. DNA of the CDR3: TGTGCCAGCAGCTTTGCAGGGGGCGAGCAGTACTTC.